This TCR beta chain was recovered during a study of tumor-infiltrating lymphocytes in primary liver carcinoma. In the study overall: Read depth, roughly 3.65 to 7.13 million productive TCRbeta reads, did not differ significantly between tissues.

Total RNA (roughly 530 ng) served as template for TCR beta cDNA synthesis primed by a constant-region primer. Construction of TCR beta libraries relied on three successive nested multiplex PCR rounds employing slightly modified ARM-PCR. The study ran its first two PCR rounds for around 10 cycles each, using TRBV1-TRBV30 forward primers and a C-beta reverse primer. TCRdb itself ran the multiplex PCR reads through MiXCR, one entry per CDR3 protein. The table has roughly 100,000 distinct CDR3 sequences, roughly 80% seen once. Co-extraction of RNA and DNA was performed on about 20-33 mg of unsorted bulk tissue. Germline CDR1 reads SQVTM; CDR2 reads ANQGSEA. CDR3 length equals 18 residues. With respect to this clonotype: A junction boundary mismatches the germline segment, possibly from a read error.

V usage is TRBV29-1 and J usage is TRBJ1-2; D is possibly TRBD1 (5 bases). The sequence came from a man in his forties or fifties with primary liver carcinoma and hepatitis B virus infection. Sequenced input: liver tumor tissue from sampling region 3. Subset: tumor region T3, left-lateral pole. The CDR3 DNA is TGCAGTGTTGGGGCACCAACAGGAACTCAAGCGGCTAACTATGGCTACACTTTC. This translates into CSVGAPTGTQAANYGYTF.